The rows below give T cell receptor beta chains drawn from one sample of a study of cytomegalovirus exposure and HLA in healthy donors. Clones were sequenced by immunoSEQ multiplex PCR, and TCRdb holds only the in-frame ones, with some missing. In the table there are about 200,000 clones, 80% to 90% of which are singletons. Sequenced input: PBMCs. The receptors come from a man aged 30 to 45 in good health and CMV-seronegative. CDR3s leave out the opening cysteine and the closing phenylalanine or tryptophan.

j_call | v_call | cdr3_aa
TRBJ1-1 | TRBV6-1 | ASSWDSMNTEAF
TRBJ2-5 | TRBV19 | ASSIVGTGAISETQY
TRBJ2-1 | TRBV27 | ASSFRGGNYNEQF
TRBJ2-2 | TRBV11-2 | ASSAGGAGELF
TRBJ2-1 | TRBV4-3 | ASSQAPGLGFKDEQF
TRBJ2-7 | TRBV27 | ASSPTSGGPYEQY
TRBJ2-1 | TRBV2 | ASSAGVSYNEQF
TRBJ2-3 | TRBV2 | ASSRGGLAGGDTQY
TRBJ1-1 | TRBV28 | ASSLDRGNSQIMNTEAF
TRBJ2-1 | TRBV5-1 | ASQISGGTYNEQF
TRBJ2-7 | TRBV5-6 | ASSVRDLGYYVQY
TRBJ1-2 | TRBV29-1 | SGSSGTAGYT
TRBJ2-3 | TRBV21-1 | ASSKAEDRGFSTDTQY
TRBJ2-3 | TRBV9 | ASNLAGGITDTQY
TRBJ1-6 | TRBV28 | ASSSGAGNSPLH
TRBJ2-7 | TRBV19 | AKFRDRGYEQY
TRBJ2-7 | TRBV28 | ASRDPSGTAYEQY
TRBJ2-2 | TRBV5-4 | ASSLEGARTGELF
TRBJ1-2 | TRBV5-6 | ASRLRRGGDGYT
TRBJ2-7 | TRBV6-6 | ASSYAGQPLEQY
TRBJ2-2 | TRBV6-5 | ASSYRGTGGELF
TRBJ1-4 | TRBV2 | ASNKGTTEKLF
TRBJ1-5 | TRBV20-1 | SAGEGKPQH
TRBJ1-4 | TRBV19 | ASSIPTGTRGEKLF
TRBJ2-2 | TRBV13 | ASSPGLAGGLRNTGELF
TRBJ2-7 | TRBV6-5 | ASSSEGGSYEQY
TRBJ1-5 | TRBV15 | ATSFRPDNPPQH
TRBJ2-5 | TRBV18 | ASSPPSRGAPHQETQY
TRBJ1-1 | TRBV4-2 | ASSYGRVILNTEAF
TRBJ2-6 | TRBV7-9 | SSSGTSSGANVLT
TRBJ1-2 | TRBV4-1 | ASSRVHLGLYGYT
TRBJ2-2 | TRBV7-2 | ASSLGRTGNTGELF
TRBJ2-4 | TRBV5-8 | ASSAGQGTLNIQY
TRBJ1-5 | TRBV6-5 | ASSLPGDGPQH
TRBJ1-2 | TRBV2 | ASSITGGRYGYT
TRBJ1-1 | TRBV14 | ASSQETGARWTEAF
TRBJ2-3 | TRBV5-1 | ASSLGGIPSTDTQY
TRBJ1-3 | TRBV5-1 | ASSLYTGQGNTIY
TRBJ2-1 | TRBV27 | ASSWRGSSYNEQF
TRBJ1-3 | TRBV9 | ASSPNSGNTIY
TRBJ1-1 | TRBV6-4 | ASSSGGEAF
TRBJ2-3 | TRBV7-6 | ASSLESGGAQDTQY
TRBJ2-7 | TRBV4-3 | ASSHWPREWEQY
TRBJ2-5 | TRBV29-1 | SVGTGEETQY
TRBJ2-1 | TRBV5-1 | ASSSRQGENEQF
TRBJ1-1 | TRBV18 | ASSPRTGDTEAF
TRBJ1-2 | TRBV13 | ASSLALGGGSDYT
TRBJ2-7 | TRBV7-2 | ASSSPMELHEQY
TRBJ1-2 | TRBV7-6 | ASSLGTGGTYGYT